These 27 T cell receptor beta chains were all obtained from the same sample, sequenced in a study of OX40 agonist ivuxolimab in advanced cancers. Data came from immunoSEQ multiplex PCR; TCRdb stores just in-frame clones and leaves some out. The table includes 15,000 to 20,000 clones, 90% detected once. The specimen comprised CD4+ or CD8+ T cells sorted from blood, sampled in a trial of the OX40 agonist ivuxolimab. The receptors here all came from an adult with an advanced solid tumor such as melanoma, head and neck, liver or kidney cancer.

This chain joins TRBV28 and TRBJ2-7; D not certain. Germline V gene lookup returns CDR1 MDHEN and CDR2 SYDVKM. There are 11 residues in the CDR3. Trimming removed 2 bases from V and 6 bases from J, with 5 bases in between. The CDR3 spells CASSLITEQYF. The CDR3 DNA reads as TGTGCCAGCAGTTTAATAACCGAGCAGTACTTC.

V gene TRBV10-3 combines with J gene TRBJ2-2; D call uncertain. The germline V gene encodes CDR1 ENHRY and CDR2 SYGVKD. The CDR3 runs 15 residues. V was cut by 11 bases and J by 1 base, with 17 bases left in between. The CDR3 loop is CASTGGLRNTGELFF. The CDR3 DNA reads TGTGCCTCCACCGGCGGCCTTCGGAACACCGGGGAGCTGTTTTTT.

The chain joins TRBV2 to TRBJ1-1; perhaps TRBD1 as D (6 bases). Germline-derived CDR1 and CDR2 are SNHLY and FYNNEI. The CDR3 has 17 amino acids. V was clipped by 2 bases and J by 1 base, with 17 bases between them. CDR3 DNA: TGTGCCAGCAGTGAATGGTGGATGGGGGGCTCGAACACTGAAGCTTTCTTT. This translates into CASSEWWMGGSNTEAFF.

This chain links TRBV7-2 with TRBJ2-7; D unclear. Per the germline V gene, CDR1 is SGHTA and CDR2 is FQGNSA. Trimming cost V 2 bases and J 2 bases, with 4 bases left between them. The CDR3 contains 12 residues. The CDR3 DNA reads as TGTGCCAGCAGCTTACCTACCTACGAGCAGTACTTC. This encodes CASSLPTYEQYF. The full variable domain, rest sourced from reference TRBV7-2 and TRBJ2-7, is GAGVSQSPSNKVTEKGKDVELRCDPISGHTALYWYRQSLGQGLEFLIYFQGNSAPDKSGLPSDRFSAERTGGSVSTLTIQRTQQEDSAVYLCASSLPTYEQYFGPGTRLTVT.

The sample holds one count of this clone. V and J are TRBV28 and TRBJ1-6; unclear D gene. The CDR3 is 16 residues long. Germline CDR1 is MDHEN and CDR2 is SYDVKM. Trimming shortened V by 5 bases and J by 1 base, and 12 bases separated the two germline ends. The CDR3 region is CASSPVGYSYNSPLHF. The CDR3 DNA reads TGTGCCAGCAGTCCCGTGGGCTATTCCTATAATTCACCCCTCCACTTT.

This sequence joins TRBV27 and TRBJ2-5; 8 positions agree with TRBD2. In germline, CDR1 is MNHEY, CDR2 SMNVEV (reference sequence). The ends lost 6 bases at V and 6 bases at J; junction bases unmatched: 12. CDR3 length: 15 amino acids. The CDR3 reads CASSPYRGGTKTQYF. CDR3 bases: TGTGCCAGCAGCCCTTATCGGGGGGGTACGAAGACCCAGTACTTC.

The gene calls are TRBV7-3 and TRBJ2-7, with a tentative D call TRBD1 (7 bases). CDR1 is SGHTA and CDR2 is FQGTGA in the germline V gene. V lost 6 bases, J lost 2 bases, and 14 bases lay in between. This CDR3 has 14 residues. The CDR3 region has the DNA TGTGCCAGCAGTCCGGAGGGACAGCCCTACGAGCAGTACTTC. The encoded protein is CASSPEGQPYEQYF.

V usage is TRBV7-3 and J usage is TRBJ2-3; 10 positions match TRBD2. After removal of 5 bases from V and 6 bases from J, the junction contained 8 bases not matched to a gene. Germline lookup yields CDR1 SGHTA and CDR2 FQGTGA. The CDR3 is 15 amino acids. CDR3 in DNA: TGTGCCAGCAGCCCAGCGGGAGGGCCCGGGGATACGCAGTATTTT. Translating it yields CASSPAGGPGDTQYF.

The chain combines TRBV25-1 with TRBJ2-3; possibly TRBD1 for D (6 bases). The germline gives CDR1 MGHDK, CDR2 SYGVNS. The CDR3 is made up of 13 amino acids. Trimming took 3 bases from V and 7 from J, leaving 11 bases between them. The CDR3 DNA sequence: TGTGCCAGCAGTGACCAGGGGTTGAATACGCAGTATTTT. This sequence encodes CASSDQGLNTQYF.

This chain links TRBV7-8 with TRBJ2-5; 16 nucleotides align to TRBD2. This CDR3 region has 15 residues. V shed 5 bases and J 5 bases; nucleotides not matched to a gene: 2. Germline-derived CDR1 and CDR2 are SGHVS and FQNEAQ. Written as DNA, the CDR3 is TGTGCCAGCAGCCAGGGACTAGCGGGAGGGGAGACCCAGTACTTC. This sequence encodes CASSQGLAGGETQYF.

The chain joins TRBV27 to TRBJ2-5; unclear D gene. V was shortened by 3 bases and J by 2 bases, with 7 bases between the two germline ends. Per germline, CDR1 MNHEY and CDR2 SMNVEV (reference sequence). The CDR3 has 13 amino acids. The CDR3 coding sequence is TGTGCCAGCAGTTTGGCAGAACAAGAGACCCAGTACTTC. It is translated as CASSLAEQETQYF.

The V and J genes are TRBV19 and TRBJ2-1; D remains ambiguous. V lost 3 bases to trimming and J lost 2 bases, with 11 bases between them. Germline V gene lookup returns CDR1 LNHDA and CDR2 SQIVND (reference sequence). This CDR3 spans 15 amino acids. CDR3 sequence reads: CASSISQGPYNEQFF. CDR3 coding DNA: TGTGCCAGTAGTATCTCTCAAGGGCCCTACAATGAGCAGTTCTTC. The full variable domain, with the rest looked up from reference TRBV19 and TRBJ2-1, is DGGITQSPKYLFRKEGQNVTLSCEQNLNHDAMYWYRQDPGQGLRLIYYSQIVNDFQKGDIAEGYSVSREKKESFPLTVTSAQKNPTAFYLCASSISQGPYNEQFFGPGTRLTVL.

The chain is built from TRBV7-9 and TRBJ1-1, with no clear D. V was pared by 5 bases and J by 1 base, with 8 bases between. Germline CDR1 SEHNR, CDR2 FQNEAQ (reference sequence). There are 13 residues in the CDR3. CDR3 loop: CASSPVGNTEAFF. DNA of the CDR3: TGTGCCAGCAGCCCCGTGGGGAACACTGAAGCTTTCTTT. Based on the CDR3 plus reference TRBV7-9 and TRBJ1-1, the full variable domain is DTGVSQNPRHKITKRGQNVTFRCDPISEHNRLYWYRQTLGQGPEFLTYFQNEAQLEKSRLLSDRFSAERPKGSFSTLEIQRTEQGDSAMYLCASSPVGNTEAFFGQGTRLTVV.

V usage is TRBV11-1 and J usage is TRBJ2-3, with TRBD2 identical over 7 bases. The CDR3 consists of 19 residues. Germline V lookup: CDR1 SGHAT, CDR2 FQDESV (reference sequence). Unmatched junction bases numbered 19, after V lost 5 bases and J lost 2 bases. The DNA of the CDR3 is TGTGCCAGCAGCCGACCTATAGCGGGCCCAACAGGAATCACAGATACGCAGTATTTT. Translation: CASSRPIAGPTGITDTQYF.

The chain joins TRBV27 to TRBJ2-1; 10 bases agree with TRBD2. The trim removed 5 bases at V and 8 bases at J, leaving 3 bases unmatched. The germline V gene has CDR1 MNHEY and CDR2 SMNVEV (reference sequence). CDR3 length: 13 amino acids. The CDR3 region is CASSQREGYEQFF. In DNA, the CDR3 is TGTGCCAGCAGTCAGCGGGAGGGGTATGAGCAGTTCTTC.

The chain uses TRBV4-3 and TRBJ2-7; D call uncertain. CDR1 LGHNA and CDR2 YSLEER come from the germline V gene. Deletions cut 5 bases from V and 2 bases from J, with 10 bases between. The CDR3 runs to 13 residues. Here the CDR3 reads CASSVTQAYEQYF. CDR3 DNA sequence: TGCGCCAGCAGCGTGACACAAGCCTACGAGCAGTACTTC.

This chain links TRBV7-6 with TRBJ2-1; TRBD2 matches 10 bases. Germline CDR1 and CDR2: SGHVS and FNYEAQ. The CDR3 totals 15 residues. Trimming at V came to 3 bases and at J to 5 bases, leaving 4 bases not matched to a gene. CDR3 region: CASSFRTSGNNEQFF. The DNA for the CDR3 is TGTGCCAGCAGCTTCCGCACTAGCGGGAACAATGAGCAGTTCTTC.

As regards this clone: Relative to the germline gene, one junction end is altered; a read error may explain this. In the same sample, other DNA sequences code for this CDR3. The CDR3 DNA sequence: TGTGCTAGCAGTCCTGGTTATAGCAATCAGCCCCAGCATTTT. It yields the protein CASSPGYSNQPQHF. The chain has TRBV27 and TRBJ1-5; D is unclear. Germline CDR1 is MNHEY and CDR2 is SMNVEV (reference sequence). This CDR3 contains 14 residues.

V gene TRBV7-9 combines with J gene TRBJ2-2; D not resolved. The germline V gene encodes CDR1 SEHNR and CDR2 FQNEAQ (reference sequence). V was trimmed by 6 bases and J by 9 bases, leaving 8 bases between them. The CDR3 runs to 11 residues. The CDR3 DNA reads TGTGCCAGCAGGACGACCCGGGAGCTGTTTTTT. Protein: CASRTTRELFF.

CDR3 sequence (DNA): TGTGCCAGCAGCCTTCAGCCACTGGCAGATACGCAGTATTTT. Protein sequence: CASSLQPLADTQYF. This sequence joins TRBV28 and TRBJ2-3; D is uncertain. The CDR3 spans 14 residues. V lost 6 bases and J lost 4, with 14 bases in between. In germline, CDR1 is MDHEN, CDR2 SYDVKM. Full variable domain (remainder filled in from reference TRBV28 and TRBJ2-3): DVKVTQSSRYLVKRTGEKVFLECVQDMDHENMFWYRQDPGLGLRLIYFSYDVKMKEKGDIPEGYSVSREKKERFSLILESASTNQTSMYLCASSLQPLADTQYFGPGTRLTVL.

CDR3 sequence reads: CASSSSFYEQYF. CDR3 bases: TGCGCCAGCAGCTCGAGCTTCTACGAGCAGTACTTC. J is TRBJ2-7 and V is TRBV5-1; D is uncertain. Trimming took off 3 bases at V and 3 bases at J, with 7 bases between the two ends. Germline loops: CDR1 SGHRS, CDR2 YFSETQ. The CDR3 runs to 12 residues.

The chain joins TRBV5-1 to TRBJ2-2, with D unclear. Per germline, CDR1 SGHRS and CDR2 YFSETQ. Trimming shortened V by 6 bases and J by 0 bases, and 12 bases separated the two germline ends. The CDR3 is 15 residues long. The CDR3 region is CASTPKVSNTGELFF. The CDR3 coding sequence is TGCGCCAGCACACCAAAAGTCTCGAACACCGGGGAGCTGTTTTTT.

The V and J genes are TRBV11-3 and TRBJ2-1, with D perhaps TRBD2 (6 bases). Germline-derived CDR1 and CDR2 are SGHNT and YENEEA. The CDR3 covers 13 residues. V was shortened by 5 bases and J by 8 bases, with 13 bases between the two germline ends. DNA for the CDR3: TGTGCCAGCAGCCCTAGCGAAAGTTATGAGCAGTTCTTC. Its protein is CASSPSESYEQFF.

This clone was recorded once. The chain is built from TRBV7-6 and TRBJ2-3; TRBD2 aligns across 7 bases. This CDR3 has 15 residues. Looked up from germline, CDR1 is SGHVS and CDR2 is FNYEAQ. Trimming took 4 bases from V and 3 from J; bases not matched to a gene: 7. The CDR3 region is CASSSRLAFTDTQYF. CDR3 DNA sequence: TGTGCCAGCAGCTCCCGACTAGCCTTTACAGATACGCAGTATTTT.

J is TRBJ2-2 and V is TRBV5-1; TRBD1 agrees at 9 bases. The CDR3 loop spans 17 amino acids. V shed 3 bases, J shed 3 bases, and the junction held 9 bases outside the gene matches. CDR1 is SGHRS, CDR2 YFSETQ, per germline. As DNA, the CDR3 is TGCGCCAGCAGCTGGCCGGACAGGGGAGTGGACACCGGGGAGCTGTTTTTT. Translation: CASSWPDRGVDTGELFF.

The chain has TRBV11-2 and TRBJ2-7; no clear D gene. Looked up from germline, CDR1 is SGHAT and CDR2 is FQNNGV. The CDR3 consists of 12 residues. V was trimmed by 5 bases and J by 3 bases, leaving 8 bases between them. The CDR3 region is CASSGQIYEQYF. The CDR3, as DNA: TGTGCCAGCAGCGGGCAGATCTACGAGCAGTACTTC.

The J gene is TRBJ2-1, the V gene TRBV29-1; D is uncertain. This CDR3 is 11 amino acids long. The germline V gene encodes CDR1 SQVTM and CDR2 ANQGSEA. V dropped 7 bases and J dropped 8 bases, with 12 bases sitting between them. The CDR3 loop is CSAPHGDEQFF. DNA for the CDR3: TGCAGCGCTCCTCATGGGGATGAGCAGTTCTTC.